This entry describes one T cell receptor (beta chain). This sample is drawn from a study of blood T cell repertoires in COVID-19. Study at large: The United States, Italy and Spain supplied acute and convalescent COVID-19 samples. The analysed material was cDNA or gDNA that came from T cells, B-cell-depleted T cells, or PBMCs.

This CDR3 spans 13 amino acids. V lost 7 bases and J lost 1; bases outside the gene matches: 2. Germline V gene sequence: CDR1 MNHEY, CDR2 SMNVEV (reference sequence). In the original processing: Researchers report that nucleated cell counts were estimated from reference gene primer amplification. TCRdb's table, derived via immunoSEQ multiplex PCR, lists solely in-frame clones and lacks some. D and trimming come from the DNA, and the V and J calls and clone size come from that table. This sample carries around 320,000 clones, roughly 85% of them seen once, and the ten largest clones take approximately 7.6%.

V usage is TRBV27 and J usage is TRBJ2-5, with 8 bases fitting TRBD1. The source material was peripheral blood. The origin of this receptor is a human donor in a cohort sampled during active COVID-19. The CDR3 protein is CASIGQGQETQYF. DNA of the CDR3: TGTGCCAGCATCGGACAGGGCCAAGAGACCCAGTACTTC.